These 32 T cell receptor beta chains were all obtained from the same sample, sequenced in a study of T cell responses to AZD1222 COVID-19 vaccine. Repertoires were generated with immunoSEQ multiplex PCR, while TCRdb's copy carries only in-frame clones and drops some. Among fewer than 110,000 clones listed, roughly 90% were seen once. Sample: peripheral blood, taken on day 0 of AZD1222 vaccination. These receptors all stem from an adult in good health.

CDR3 protein: CASSKVQGIPGDEKLFF. The CDR3 nucleotides read TGTGCCAGCAGCAAGGTACAGGGGATTCCTGGGGATGAAAAACTGTTTTTT. The chain combines TRBV28 with TRBJ1-4; 7 positions match TRBD1. The CDR3 totals 17 residues. The germline V gene has CDR1 MDHEN and CDR2 SYDVKM. The trim removed 6 bases at V and 6 bases at J, leaving 16 bases unmatched.

This chain links TRBV19 with TRBJ1-5, with D maybe TRBD1 (6 bases). The V gene's germline CDR1 is LNHDA and CDR2 SQIVND (reference sequence). This CDR3 contains 15 residues. V was cut by 9 bases and J by 6 bases, with 21 bases left in between. The CDR3 bases are TGTGCCAGCAGAACCCCGGGGGCCTTAGGTCAGCCCCAGCATTTT. As protein: CASRTPGALGQPQHF.

This chain links TRBV18 with TRBJ1-3; possible D gene TRBD1, 6 bases. The CDR3 has 18 residues. V was cut by 2 bases and J by 1 base, with 18 bases left in between. CDR1 and CDR2 from the germline V gene are KGHSH and LQKENI. CDR3 region: CASSPNPSGQQSGNTIYF. In nucleotides, the CDR3 is TGTGCCAGCTCACCAAATCCCTCGGGACAACAATCTGGAAACACCATATATTTT.

The chain is built from TRBV7-3 and TRBJ2-1, with D unresolved. Trimming cost V 5 bases and J 0 bases, with 14 bases left between them. Germline V gene lookup returns CDR1 SGHTA and CDR2 FQGTGA. This CDR3 has 16 residues. CDR3 loop: CASSPAASSSYNEQFF. The CDR3 DNA sequence: TGTGCCAGCAGCCCCGCCGCCTCGAGCTCCTACAATGAGCAGTTCTTC.

This clone was detected only once. V usage is TRBV27 and J usage is TRBJ1-2; 8 bases fit TRBD1. The length of the CDR3 is 12 residues. The trim removed 4 bases at V and 7 bases at J, leaving 2 bases unmatched. Germline V gene lookup returns CDR1 MNHEY and CDR2 SMNVEV (reference sequence). Here the CDR3 DNA reads TGTGCCAGCAGTTCAGGGGGCGTTGGCTACACCTTC. Protein sequence: CASSSGGVGYTF.

The chain is built from TRBV4-1 and TRBJ2-1; 10 bases are a match to TRBD2. The germline CDR1 and CDR2 sequences are MGHRA and YSYEKL. CDR3 size: 17 residues. J gave up 8 bases and V 0 bases, and 10 bases lay outside the gene matches. The CDR3 region is CASSQDPPSGGGDEQFF. The CDR3 nucleotides are TGCGCCAGCAGCCAAGATCCCCCTAGCGGGGGTGGGGATGAGCAGTTCTTC.

This chain uses TRBV12-5 with TRBJ1-5; TRBD1 is a possible D gene (5 bases). Trimming removed 7 bases at V and 1 base at J, with 17 bases between. Germline CDR1 LGHNT, CDR2 FRNRAP. The CDR3 is made up of 16 amino acids. CDR3 protein: CASATDWGMSNQPQHF. The CDR3 nucleotides are TGTGCTAGTGCCACCGACTGGGGGATGAGCAATCAGCCCCAGCATTTT.

J is TRBJ2-1 and V is TRBV2; 7 bases align to TRBD2. Trimming at V came to 6 bases and at J to 1 base, leaving 9 bases not matched to a gene. Germline V CDR1 and CDR2: SNHLY, FYNNEI. The CDR3 has 16 amino acids. The CDR3 region is CASRRKLAQSYNEQFF. The CDR3 nucleotides are TGTGCCAGCAGGAGGAAACTAGCGCAGTCCTACAATGAGCAGTTCTTC. Using reference TRBV2 and TRBJ2-1 for the parts outside the CDR3, the full variable domain is EPEVTQTPSHQVTQMGQEVILRCVPISNHLYFYWYRQILGQKVEFLVSFYNNEISEKSEIFDDQFSVERPDGSNFTLKIRSTKLEDSAMYFCASRRKLAQSYNEQFFGPGTRLTVL.

J is TRBJ2-5 and V is TRBV28; D may be TRBD1 (6 bases). Germline V gene data show CDR1 as MDHEN and CDR2 as SYDVKM. This CDR3 has 11 residues. V was clipped by 6 bases and J by 4 bases, with 6 bases between them. CDR3 nucleotide sequence: TGTGCCAGCAGGGGGGCAGAGACCCAGTACTTC. Protein product: CASRGAETQYF. Filled out from reference TRBV28 and TRBJ2-5, the complete variable domain reads DVKVTQSSRYLVKRTGEKVFLECVQDMDHENMFWYRQDPGLGLRLIYFSYDVKMKEKGDIPEGYSVSREKKERFSLILESASTNQTSMYLCASRGAETQYFGPGTRLLVL.

The chain has TRBV29-1 and TRBJ2-1; TRBD2 matches at 7 bases. The CDR3 length is 16 residues. V lost 3 bases, J lost 5 bases, and 13 bases stayed unmatched. Germline lookup yields CDR1 SQVTM and CDR2 ANQGSEA. CDR3 amino acids: CSVDGAAPSGNNEQFF. In DNA, the CDR3 is TGCAGCGTTGACGGGGCCGCGCCTAGCGGTAACAATGAGCAGTTCTTC.

The chain has TRBV20-1 and TRBJ1-1; D not certain. CDR1 is DFQATT and CDR2 is SNEGSKA in the germline V gene (reference sequence). V was shortened by 3 bases and J by 5 bases, with 7 bases between the two germline ends. This CDR3 comprises 11 residues. CDR3 sequence: CSASASTEAFF. The CDR3 DNA sequence: TGCAGTGCTAGTGCGAGTACTGAAGCTTTCTTT.

The chain links TRBV5-8 to TRBJ1-1, with D perhaps TRBD1 (5 bases). V lost 1 base and J 3 bases, leaving 22 bases between the germline ends. CDR3 length: 18 residues. Per germline, CDR1 SGHTS and CDR2 YDEGEE. Here the CDR3 reads CASSLYRGPTTRYTEAFF. In DNA form, the CDR3 reads TGTGCCAGCAGCTTGTATAGGGGCCCAACAACGAGGTACACTGAAGCTTTCTTT.

The J gene is TRBJ2-1, the V gene TRBV9, with 8 bases matching TRBD2. Losses at the gene ends were 0 bases for V and 10 bases for J; bases not matched to a gene: 6. Germline lookup yields CDR1 SGDLS and CDR2 YYNGEE. The CDR3 loop spans 14 amino acids. The CDR3 DNA reads as TGTGCCAGCAGCGTAGACTACAGCGGGGGAGAGCAGTTCTTC. Protein sequence: CASSVDYSGGEQFF.

V and J are TRBV6-1 and TRBJ1-6, with a tentative D call TRBD1 (6 bases). The CDR3 runs to 15 residues. Germline loops: CDR1 MNHNS, CDR2 SASEGT. Trimming took off 1 base at V and 10 bases at J, with 14 bases between the two ends. Written as DNA, the CDR3 is TGTGCCAGCAGTGAAGAGGGGGGCCAGGGCTCACCCCTCCACTTT. It is translated as CASSEEGGQGSPLHF.

The chain joins TRBV11-2 to TRBJ2-1; TRBD2 aligns across 12 bases. The CDR3 contains 13 residues. The trim removed 8 bases at V and 7 bases at J, leaving 3 bases unmatched. Per the germline V gene, CDR1 is SGHAT and CDR2 is FQNNGV. The chain's CDR3 is CASGLAGSNEQFF. The CDR3, as DNA: TGTGCCAGCGGACTAGCGGGAAGTAATGAGCAGTTCTTC.

The rearrangement links TRBV20-1 to TRBJ2-7; a possible D gene is TRBD1 (6 bases). Germline V gene lookup returns CDR1 DFQATT and CDR2 SNEGSKA (reference sequence). The germline V and J ends were trimmed by 5 bases and 3 bases, with 8 bases remaining between them. This CDR3 is built from 11 residues. The CDR3 sequence is CSAQGIYEQYF. The CDR3 DNA is TGCAGTGCTCAGGGGATCTACGAGCAGTACTTC.

This clone showed up just a few times. The rearrangement joins TRBV25-1 to TRBJ2-6; no definite D call. Deletions cut 3 bases from V and 0 bases from J, with 0 bases between. CDR1 and CDR2 (germline): MGHDK, SYGVNS. This CDR3 region has 13 residues. The CDR3 sequence is CASSDSGANVLTF. The CDR3 DNA reads as TGTGCCAGCAGTGACTCTGGGGCCAACGTCCTGACTTTC.

The V and J genes are TRBV6-1 and TRBJ2-7, with TRBD1 identical over 7 bases. CDR1 is MNHNS, CDR2 SASEGT, per germline. With 1 base clipped from V and 7 bases from J, the junction kept 16 bases outside the gene matches. The CDR3 totals 17 residues. The CDR3 DNA reads as TGTGCCAGCAGTGAAGGTTCTATTAAGGGGGCGCTCGGGGAGCAGTACTTC. It translates to CASSEGSIKGALGEQYF.

J is TRBJ2-4 and V is TRBV10-3; D uncertain. Between the trimmed V and J ends, which lost 0 bases and 5 bases, there was a span of 11 bases. The germline gives CDR1 ENHRY, CDR2 SYGVKD. This CDR3 comprises 15 residues. The CDR3 nucleotides are TGTGCCATCAGTGAGTCGAAGACGCCGCAAAACATTCAGTACTTC. Translating it yields CAISESKTPQNIQYF.

The chain is built from TRBV10-3 and TRBJ2-6; possibly TRBD1 for D (5 bases). Germline V CDR1 and CDR2: ENHRY, SYGVKD. The CDR3 is 17 residues long. With 2 bases removed from V and 3 bases from J, the gap between germline ends came to 14 bases. CDR3 region: CAISERQILNGANVLTF. The CDR3 DNA follows: TGTGCCATCAGTGAGCGACAGATATTAAATGGGGCCAACGTCCTGACTTTC.

The V and J genes are TRBV29-1 and TRBJ2-5; tentatively, D is TRBD2 (6 bases). The CDR3 extends over 14 amino acids. Between the trimmed V and J ends, which lost 6 bases and 4 bases, there was a span of 18 bases. CDR1 SQVTM and CDR2 ANQGSEA come from the germline V gene. The CDR3 coding sequence is TGCAGCGTCGCACCTCCCGGGAGAGTAGAGACCCAGTACTTC. Translation: CSVAPPGRVETQYF.

A few counts support this clone. The rearrangement links TRBV7-9 to TRBJ2-7, with D uncertain. Trimming shortened V by 1 base and J by 1 base, and 14 bases separated the two germline ends. Per germline, CDR1 SEHNR and CDR2 FQNEAQ (reference sequence). CDR3 size: 16 residues. The DNA of the CDR3 is TGTGCCAGCAGCTTAGGCCCCCCCGACGGATCCTACGAGCAGTACTTC. Translating gives CASSLGPPDGSYEQYF.

This clone was found once. The rearrangement links TRBV11-3 to TRBJ2-5, with D uncertain. This CDR3 contains 14 residues. CDR1 and CDR2 from the germline V gene are SGHNT and YENEEA. Trimming shortened V by 4 bases and J by 5 bases, and 14 bases separated the two germline ends. The DNA of the CDR3 is TGTGCCAGCAGCTACCTTGGCCGACCGGAGACCCAGTACTTC. Translated, it gives CASSYLGRPETQYF.

V usage is TRBV6-1 and J usage is TRBJ2-7, with D possibly TRBD1 on 7 matching bases. The CDR3 consists of 13 residues. Germline CDR1 and CDR2: MNHNS and SASEGT. Trimming stripped 7 bases from V and 1 base from J, with 11 bases between. CDR3 protein: CASTQGGSYEQYF. The DNA for the CDR3 is TGTGCCAGCACCCAGGGGGGATCCTACGAGCAGTACTTC.

The rearrangement links TRBV5-1 to TRBJ2-5, with 10 bases lining up with TRBD1. V shed 4 bases, J shed 1 base, and the junction held 4 bases outside the gene matches. Germline-derived CDR1 and CDR2 are SGHRS and YFSETQ. The CDR3 runs to 15 residues. CDR3 region: CASSMGQGTQETQYF. The CDR3 region has the DNA TGCGCCAGCAGCATGGGACAGGGGACCCAAGAGACCCAGTACTTC. Variable domain in full (rest from reference TRBV5-1 and TRBJ2-5): KAGVTQTPRYLIKTRGQQVTLSCSPISGHRSVSWYQQTPGQGLQFLFEYFSETQRNKGNFPGRFSGRQFSNSRSEMNVSTLELGDSALYLCASSMGQGTQETQYFGPGTRLLVL.

The J gene is TRBJ2-3, the V gene TRBV19; 9 nucleotides match TRBD2. J gave up 2 bases and V 6 bases, and 6 bases lay outside the gene matches. Germline V gene sequence: CDR1 LNHDA, CDR2 SQIVND (reference sequence). The CDR3 covers 15 residues. CDR3 in DNA: TGTGCCAGTAGGGTAGCGGGAGCCTCCACAGATACGCAGTATTTT. Translated, it gives CASRVAGASTDTQYF. Using reference TRBV19 and TRBJ2-3 for the parts outside the CDR3, the full variable domain is DGGITQSPKYLFRKEGQNVTLSCEQNLNHDAMYWYRQDPGQGLRLIYYSQIVNDFQKGDIAEGYSVSREKKESFPLTVTSAQKNPTAFYLCASRVAGASTDTQYFGPGTRLTVL.

This chain uses TRBV6-4 with TRBJ2-1; 10 nucleotides agree with TRBD2. Losses at the gene ends were 6 bases for V and 7 bases for J; bases not matched to a gene: 6. The CDR3 runs 14 residues. Germline values: CDR1 MRHNA, CDR2 SNTAGT. The CDR3 sequence is CASRESGRVNEQFF. The CDR3 DNA is TGTGCCAGCAGAGAAAGCGGGAGGGTGAATGAGCAGTTCTTC.

Note on this clone: Other DNA sequences in the same sample also yield this CDR3. The rearrangement joins TRBV12-3 or TRBV12-4 to TRBJ2-6; no firm D call. Trimming left V 4 bases short and J 0 bases short, with 1 base between. The CDR3 is 13 amino acids. CDR3 sequence (DNA): TGTGCCAGCAGTTCCTCTGGGGCCAACGTCCTGACTTTC. Encoded protein: CASSSSGANVLTF.

V and J are TRBV6-4 and TRBJ2-1, with TRBD2 identical over 10 bases. J lost 1 base, V lost 3 bases, and 0 bases had no gene match. This CDR3 comprises 15 residues. Germline CDR1 MRHNA, CDR2 SNTAGT. Here the CDR3 DNA reads TGTGCCAGCAGTGAACTAGCGGGGTCCTACAATGAGCAGTTCTTC. Its protein is CASSELAGSYNEQFF.

This clone was seen only a few times. V gene TRBV6-5 combines with J gene TRBJ1-5, with 7 bases identical to TRBD1. The CDR3 spans 13 residues. The V gene end was trimmed by 8 bases and the J gene end by 4 bases; junction bases not matched to a gene: 5. The germline gives CDR1 MNHEY, CDR2 SVGAGI. The CDR3 nucleotides are TGTGCCAGCGTATCACAGGGGAATCAGCCCCAGCATTTT. Translation: CASVSQGNQPQHF.

The CDR3 reads CASSGTRDSSYEQYF. CDR3 DNA sequence: TGTGCCAGCAGTGGGACCCGGGACAGTTCCTACGAGCAGTACTTC. This chain joins TRBV2 and TRBJ2-7; 7 bases fit TRBD1. Germline loops: CDR1 SNHLY, CDR2 FYNNEI. V lost 4 bases and J lost 1; bases outside the gene matches: 7. The CDR3 consists of 15 residues.

This clone showed up just a few times. The chain combines TRBV20-1 with TRBJ2-7, with D possibly being TRBD2 (5 bases). V was trimmed by 6 bases and J by 3 bases, leaving 9 bases between them. The CDR3 extends over 11 amino acids. In germline, CDR1 is DFQATT, CDR2 SNEGSKA (reference sequence). The CDR3 here is CSAKLDYEQYF. DNA for the CDR3: TGCAGTGCAAAACTAGACTACGAGCAGTACTTC.